Listed below are T cell receptor beta chains from one sample, sequenced in a study of blood T cell repertoires in COVID-19. The assay was immunoSEQ multiplex PCR, and TCRdb's table has in-frame clones only and misses some. The repertoire consists of 140,000 or so clones, with around 81% occurring once and the leading ten covering roughly 4.7%. Sequencing was carried out using peripheral blood. The receptors derive from a woman aged 45-60 years with acute or convalescent COVID-19. Each CDR3 is given with its conserved first and last residue. A D gene is named only where the DNA matches it firmly. Size tells how often a clone was seen (once, few, many) or the class of an expanded clone, and some rows leave it out.

>TRBV6-5|TRBD1|once|TRBJ1-2
CASSYSVDRVSGYTF
TGTGCCAGCAGTTACTCCGTGGACAGGGTCAGTGGCTACACCTTC
>TRBV11-2|TRBD1|NA|TRBJ1-1
CASTVDRDTEAFF
TGTGCCAGCACCGTGGACAGGGACACTGAAGCTTTCTTT
>TRBV7-2|NA|NA|TRBJ1-3
CASSLGTGSGNTIYF
TGTGCCAGCAGCTTAGGCACAGGCTCTGGAAACACCATATATTTT
>TRBV27|TRBD2|NA|TRBJ2-1
CASSLLGRVNEQFF
TGTGCCAGCAGTTTACTAGGGAGGGTGAATGAGCAGTTCTTC
>TRBV7-6|NA|NA|TRBJ1-6
CASSLVQGNSPLHF
TGTGCCAGCAGCTTAGTCCAGGGGAATTCACCCCTCCACTTT
>TRBV5-4|NA|NA|TRBJ2-5
CASSLPGVAETQYF
TGTGCCAGCAGCTTGCCCGGGGTTGCTGAGACCCAGTACTTC
>TRBV30|TRBD2|NA|TRBJ2-1
CAWSQAGALHNEQFF
TGTGCCTGGAGTCAAGCGGGGGCCCTACACAATGAGCAGTTCTTC
>TRBV4-2|NA|few|TRBJ2-1
CASSRGENNEQFF
TGTGCCAGCAGCCGGGGAGAGAACAATGAGCAGTTCTTC
>TRBV6-1|NA|NA|TRBJ1-5
CASSVVVGGNNQPQHF
TGTGCCAGCAGTGTCGTGGTAGGAGGCAACAATCAGCCCCAGCATTTT
>TRBV6-5|NA|NA|TRBJ1-1
CASSQLNTEAFF
TGTGCCAGCAGTCAGTTGAACACTGAAGCTTTCTTT
>TRBV18|NA|NA|TRBJ2-2
CASSPLLGGNTGELFF
TGTGCCAGCTCACCGCTACTCGGGGGGAACACCGGGGAGCTGTTTTTT
>TRBV30|TRBD1|NA|TRBJ2-5
CAWKGAGQETQYF
TGTGCCTGGAAGGGGGCAGGGCAAGAGACCCAGTACTTC
>TRBV7-9|NA|NA|TRBJ2-7
CASSPSYGEQYF
TGTGCCAGCAGCCCATCCTATGGCGAGCAGTACTTC
>TRBV6-2/TRBV6-3|TRBD2|NA|TRBJ2-1
CASSYPSYGGVNEQFF
TGTGCCAGCAGTTACCCCTCCTACGGGGGGGTCAATGAGCAGTTCTTC
>TRBV11-3|TRBD2|NA|TRBJ2-3
CASSLLAGSPSTDTQYF
TGTGCCAGCAGCTTACTAGCGGGGAGCCCTAGCACAGATACGCAGTATTTT
>TRBV4-3|NA|NA|TRBJ1-1
CASSVQVNTEAFF
TGCGCCAGCAGCGTACAGGTGAACACTGAAGCTTTCTTT
>TRBV3-1/TRBV3-2|NA|NA|TRBJ1-1
CASRQGLNTEAFF
TGTGCCAGCAGGCAGGGCCTGAACACTGAAGCTTTCTTT
>TRBV10-3|NA|NA|TRBJ1-4
CAISEGQNEKLFF
TGTGCCATCAGTGAGGGACAGAATGAAAAACTGTTTTTT
>TRBV10-1|NA|NA|TRBJ2-5
CASNDSNRETQYF
TGCGCCAGCAACGACAGTAACCGAGAGACCCAGTACTTC
>TRBV7-2|TRBD1|NA|TRBJ1-6
CASSHGTGDSPLHF
TGTGCCAGCAGCCACGGGACAGGGGATTCACCCCTCCACTTT
>TRBV12-3/TRBV12-4|NA|NA|TRBJ1-1
CASKRQTNTEAFF
TGTGCCAGCAAACGACAGACGAACACTGAAGCTTTCTTT
>TRBV5-3|NA|NA|TRBJ2-3
CARSFLGPGQTDTQYF
TGTGCCAGAAGCTTTTTGGGTCCCGGACAAACAGATACGCAGTATTTT
>TRBV7-9|NA|NA|TRBJ1-1
CASSLFPKNTEAFF
TGTGCCAGCAGCTTATTCCCCAAAAACACTGAAGCTTTCTTT
>TRBV7-3|NA|NA|TRBJ2-3
CASSLTGQADTQYF
TGTGCCAGCAGCTTAACGGGCCAGGCAGATACGCAGTATTTT
>TRBV7-9|NA|NA|TRBJ2-7
CASSLEPGAYEQYF
TGTGCCAGCAGCTTAGAACCAGGGGCCTACGAGCAGTACTTC
>TRBV7-9|NA|NA|TRBJ1-6
CASSSQGTNSPLHF
TGTGCCAGCAGCTCTCAGGGGACGAATTCACCCCTCCACTTT